This TCR beta chain was captured in a study of blood T cell repertoires in COVID-19. Looking at the study overall: From the United States, Italy and Spain came samples of acute and convalescent COVID-19.

Clones were read by immunoSEQ multiplex PCR, and TCRdb kept only the in-frame ones, dropping some. Among 150,000 or so clones listed, 85% to 90% were seen once. This CDR3 is 17 amino acids long. Germline V gene lookup returns CDR1 SGHVS and CDR2 FQNEAQ. V was pared by 1 base and J by 1 base, with 16 bases between. While infection was still active, Seattle patients were enrolled and then followed longitudinally. The chain employs TRBV7-8 and TRBJ1-2; D unresolved. The sequence derives from a woman in her sixties or seventies with COVID-19, enrolled during active disease. Sequencing input: peripheral blood. This chain's CDR3 is CASSLVVRPDFNYGYTF. The CDR3 DNA sequence: TGTGCCAGCAGCTTAGTCGTCAGACCGGACTTTAACTATGGCTACACCTTC. Complete variable domain (other parts from reference TRBV7-8 and TRBJ1-2): GAGVSQSPRYKVAKRGQDVALRCDPISGHVSLFWYQQALGQGPEFLTYFQNEAQLDKSGLPSDRFFAERPEGSVSTLKIQRTQQEDSAVYLCASSLVVRPDFNYGYTFGSGTRLTVV.